This passage covers 25 T cell receptor beta chains from one sample sequenced in a study of T cells in Graves' hyperthyroidism and ophthalmopathy. What was amplified from RNA transcripts were TCR beta CDR3 regions. TCR CDR3 regions were first amplified by RT-PCR with HTBI primers. TCRdb ran MiXCR on the multiplex PCR reads and lists one entry per CDR3 protein. The data contain approximately 600,000 distinct CDR3 sequences, roughly 20% of them seen just once; the ten biggest clones take up more than 30%. Material: blood. These receptors all stem from a man aged 25-45 years with Graves' ophthalmopathy.

This clonotype was seen only once. The rearrangement uses TRBV28 and TRBJ2-2, with D perhaps TRBD2 (6 bases). The ends were cut back, 8 bases at V and 2 bases at J, with 12 bases in the middle. CDR1 is MDHEN, CDR2 SYDVKM, per germline. The CDR3 runs to 14 residues. CDR3 bases: TGTGCCAGCGGATGGGGGGTAAACACCGGGGAGCTGTTTTTT. As protein: CASGWGVNTGELFF.

This clonotype turned up a few times. This sequence joins TRBV27 and TRBJ2-7, with D possibly TRBD1 on 6 matching bases. This CDR3 is built from 15 residues. The germline V gene encodes CDR1 MNHEY and CDR2 SMNVEV (reference sequence). Deletions cut 3 bases from V and 2 bases from J, with 14 bases between. The CDR3 loop reads CASSFTGNSPYEQYF. CDR3 coding DNA: TGTGCCAGCAGTTTCACAGGGAACAGCCCCTACGAGCAGTACTTC.

Only a few counts were recorded for this clonotype. The rearrangement joins TRBV30 to TRBJ2-1; D tentatively reads TRBD1 or TRBD2 (5 bases each). Trimming took off 5 bases at V and 5 bases at J, with 10 bases between the two ends. This CDR3 spans 12 amino acids. Germline V gene lookup returns CDR1 GTSNPN and CDR2 SVGIG (reference sequence). CDR3 in amino acids: CAWARDDNEQFF. The CDR3 DNA sequence: TGTGCCTGGGCGAGGGACGACAATGAGCAGTTCTTC. Using reference TRBV30 and TRBJ2-1 for the parts outside the CDR3, the full variable domain is SQTIHQWPATLVQPVGSPLSLECTVEGTSNPNLYWYRQAAGRGLQLLFYSVGIGQISSEVPQNLSASRPQDRQFILSSKKLLLSDSGFYLCAWARDDNEQFFGPGTRLTVL.

This clonotype was seen a few times. This chain uses TRBV5-5 with TRBJ1-1; 8 bases agree with TRBD1. Germline loops: CDR1 SGHKS, CDR2 YYEKEE (reference sequence). With V trimmed by 4 bases and J by 1 base, 12 bases remained unmatched. The CDR3 length is 17 residues. The CDR3 is CASSRAPGQAKNTEAFF. The CDR3 nucleotides read TGTGCCAGCAGCCGGGCCCCGGGACAGGCCAAGAACACTGAAGCTTTCTTT.

This rearrangement joins TRBV7-9 to TRBJ2-1, with D unclear. V lost 1 base, J lost 13 bases, and 14 bases lay in between. The CDR3 consists of 13 residues. Germline V gives CDR1 SEHNR, CDR2 FQNEAQ (reference sequence). The CDR3 DNA follows: TGTGCCAGCAGCTTAGTCGAGACACCCGGACAGTTCTTC. It codes for CASSLVETPGQFF.

This clonotype was observed at least ten times. The rearrangement joins TRBV20-1 to TRBJ2-1; TRBD2 matches at 14 bases. This CDR3 contains 16 residues. Germline lookup yields CDR1 DFQATT and CDR2 SNEGSKA (reference sequence). V shed 0 bases, J shed 8 bases, and the junction held 6 bases outside the gene matches. The CDR3 nucleotides are TGCAGTGCTAGAGATGGGACTAGCGGGAGACGGGATGAGCAGTTCTTC. The encoded protein is CSARDGTSGRRDEQFF.

The V call is TRBV2, the J call TRBJ1-3; D gene uncertain. In germline, CDR1 is SNHLY, CDR2 FYNNEI. The CDR3 runs to 15 residues. The V gene lost 3 bases and the J gene lost 0 bases, with 9 bases spanning the gap. The CDR3: CASSESGISGNTIYF. CDR3 nucleotide sequence: TGTGCCAGCAGTGAGTCCGGAATCTCTGGAAACACCATATATTTT.

The chain has TRBV18 and TRBJ2-1; D ambiguous. CDR3 length equals 15 residues. Looked up from germline, CDR1 is KGHSH and CDR2 is LQKENI. The V gene lost 3 bases and the J gene lost 4 bases, with 13 bases spanning the gap. CDR3 sequence: CASSPIGSLYNEQFF. The CDR3 nucleotides read TGTGCCAGCTCACCTATAGGAAGCCTTTACAATGAGCAGTTCTTC.

This clonotype was seen at least ten times. V is TRBV11-2 and J is TRBJ1-5; D gene ambiguous. V shed 1 base and J shed 3 bases, with 10 bases lying between them. CDR1 and CDR2 (germline): SGHAT, FQNNGV. This CDR3 region has 15 residues. For the CDR3, the DNA is TGTGCCAGCAGCTTAGTTTCAGGAACCAATCAGCCCCAGCATTTT. Its translation is CASSLVSGTNQPQHF.

This clonotype was found many times. The chain joins TRBV28 to TRBJ1-1; D gene unclear. The CDR3 has 13 residues. V gave up 7 bases and J gave up 2 bases, with 11 bases separating them. The germline gives CDR1 MDHEN, CDR2 SYDVKM. As DNA, the CDR3 is TGTGCCAGCACCCCTTCGGACAACACTGAAGCTTTCTTT. Its translation: CASTPSDNTEAFF.

The rearrangement uses TRBV11-2 and TRBJ2-3; perhaps TRBD1 as D (7 bases). The germline CDR1 and CDR2 sequences are SGHAT and FQNNGV. The CDR3 sequence is 14 residues long. The ends were cut back, 3 bases at V and 4 bases at J, with 11 bases in the middle. CDR3 protein: CASSFGGTADTQYF. The CDR3 DNA reads as TGTGCCAGCAGCTTCGGCGGGACAGCAGATACGCAGTATTTT.

This clonotype appeared many times. The chain couples TRBV5-1 to TRBJ2-7; 9 nucleotides agree with TRBD1. The CDR3 length is 14 residues. The V gene end was trimmed by 4 bases and the J gene end by 3 bases; junction bases not matched to a gene: 5. Germline V gene sequence: CDR1 SGHRS, CDR2 YFSETQ. The CDR3 protein is CASSLPGQGYEQYF. The CDR3 region has the DNA TGCGCCAGCAGCCTGCCGGGACAGGGCTACGAGCAGTACTTC.

This clonotype showed up just a few times. The rearrangement joins TRBV20-1 to TRBJ1-4, with D unresolved. The CDR3 totals 14 residues. The germline CDR1 and CDR2 sequences are DFQATT and SNEGSKA (reference sequence). Trimming cost V 5 bases and J 7 bases, with 17 bases left between them. CDR3 protein: CSAFQIGRGEKLFF. CDR3 coding DNA: TGCAGTGCTTTCCAAATTGGGAGAGGTGAAAAACTGTTTTTT.

For this clonotype: A much larger clonotype is one base distant, so this may be a read error. V is TRBV2 and J is TRBJ2-7; no definite D call. The ends were cut back, 4 bases at V and 6 bases at J, with 16 bases in the middle. In germline, CDR1 is SNHLY, CDR2 FYNNEI. The CDR3 has 14 amino acids. The CDR3 DNA reads TGTGCCAGCAGTGCCGTACACGTTTTCGGCGAGCAGTACTTC. Translating it yields CASSAVHVFGEQYF.

This clonotype was counted a few times. The chain combines TRBV20-1 with TRBJ2-3; D is unclear. The V end lost 3 bases, the J end lost 5 bases, and 15 bases lay between the germline ends. The CDR3 extends over 14 amino acids. The germline CDR1 and CDR2 sequences are DFQATT and SNEGSKA (reference sequence). The chain's CDR3 is CSARGSKGVDTQYF. In DNA form, the CDR3 reads TGCAGTGCTAGGGGGTCTAAGGGTGTAGATACGCAGTATTTT.

In this sample, this clonotype turned up a few times. The chain carries TRBV10-3 and TRBJ2-7; D ambiguous. Germline V lookup: CDR1 ENHRY, CDR2 SYGVKD. The V end lost 0 bases, the J end lost 9 bases, and 12 bases lay between the germline ends. The CDR3 has 13 amino acids. The CDR3 here is CAISESIYDGQYF. The CDR3 nucleotides read TGTGCCATCAGTGAGTCGATATACGATGGGCAGTACTTC.

This clonotype showed up just a few times. The rearrangement joins TRBV20-1 to TRBJ2-3; 10 bases are a match to TRBD2. J lost 6 bases, V lost 5 bases, and 11 bases had no gene match. Germline V lookup: CDR1 DFQATT, CDR2 SNEGSKA (reference sequence). The CDR3 length is 15 residues. The CDR3 sequence: CSAVWASGSTDTQYF. Written as DNA, the CDR3 is TGCAGTGCTGTATGGGCTAGCGGGAGTACCGATACGCAGTATTTT.

The rearrangement joins TRBV7-3 to TRBJ2-3, with D uncertain. The germline CDR1 and CDR2 sequences are SGHTA and FQGTGA. V lost 5 bases, J lost 1 base, and 16 bases lay in between. This CDR3 spans 16 amino acids. The CDR3 reads CASSQEWRFGTDTQYF. In nucleotides, the CDR3 is TGTGCCAGCAGCCAAGAATGGCGGTTCGGCACAGATACGCAGTATTTT.

V usage is TRBV7-9 and J usage is TRBJ2-5; 13 positions match TRBD2. After removal of 5 bases from V and 4 bases from J, the junction contained 1 base not matched to a gene. The CDR3 is 14 residues long. The V gene's germline CDR1 is SEHNR and CDR2 FQNEAQ (reference sequence). This CDR3 reads CASSGTSGTETQYF. In DNA form, the CDR3 reads TGTGCCAGCAGCGGGACTAGCGGGACAGAGACCCAGTACTTC.

J is TRBJ1-2 and V is TRBV20-1; no firm D call. V was shortened by 3 bases and J by 4 bases, with 18 bases between the two germline ends. The CDR3 is made up of 15 amino acids. CDR1 and CDR2 from the germline V gene are DFQATT and SNEGSKA (reference sequence). The CDR3 sequence is CSASTILASSYGYTF. The DNA of the CDR3 is TGCAGTGCTAGTACAATCCTCGCCTCTAGCTATGGCTACACCTTC.

This clonotype appeared many times. This chain joins TRBV27 and TRBJ2-5, with unresolved D. This CDR3 comprises 13 residues. V was pared by 4 bases and J by 4 bases, with 10 bases between. CDR1 is MNHEY, CDR2 SMNVEV, per germline (reference sequence). CDR3 protein: CASSSTLGETQYF. In DNA form, the CDR3 reads TGTGCCAGCAGTTCGACCCTGGGAGAGACCCAGTACTTC.

V is TRBV13 and J is TRBJ2-3; 10 bases fit TRBD2. The V gene end was trimmed by 5 bases and the J gene end by 9 bases; junction bases not matched to a gene: 14. The CDR3 sequence is 16 residues long. The germline V gene has CDR1 PRHDT and CDR2 FYEKMQ (reference sequence). The CDR3 DNA reads as TGTGCCAGCAGCGCGCCCTCACTAGCGGGATACACCACGCAGTATTTT. This translates into CASSAPSLAGYTTQYF. Using reference TRBV13 and TRBJ2-3 for the parts outside the CDR3, the full variable domain is AAGVIQSPRHLIKEKRETATLKCYPIPRHDTVYWYQQGPGQDPQFLISFYEKMQSDKGSIPDRFSAQQFSDYHSELNMSSLELGDSALYFCASSAPSLAGYTTQYFGPGTRLTVL.

The chain carries TRBV20-1 and TRBJ2-7; 8 bases align to TRBD2. The CDR3 runs to 15 residues. In germline, CDR1 is DFQATT, CDR2 SNEGSKA (reference sequence). Trimming took 3 bases from V and 2 from J; bases not matched to a gene: 9. Here the CDR3 reads CSASQLAEGTYEQYF. CDR3 in DNA: TGCAGTGCTAGCCAACTAGCGGAGGGGACCTACGAGCAGTACTTC.

This clonotype was seen many times. The chain has TRBV28 and TRBJ1-5; D may be TRBD1 (6 bases). Germline V gene sequence: CDR1 MDHEN, CDR2 SYDVKM. The CDR3 loop spans 14 amino acids. Trimming shortened V by 7 bases and J by 4 bases, and 14 bases separated the two germline ends. CDR3 nucleotides: TGTGCCAGCACCCCGGGACACCGTAATCAGCCCCAGCATTTT. Amino acid sequence: CASTPGHRNQPQHF.

This clonotype was detected ten times or more. The genes are TRBV20-1 and TRBJ1-6; the D is unclear. This CDR3 spans 16 amino acids. The germline V and J ends were trimmed by 3 bases and 3 bases, with 15 bases remaining between them. The V gene's germline CDR1 is DFQATT and CDR2 SNEGSKA (reference sequence). CDR3 sequence: CSASPLSRHYNSPLHF. The CDR3 nucleotides are TGCAGTGCTAGCCCTCTGTCAAGACACTATAATTCACCCCTCCACTTT.